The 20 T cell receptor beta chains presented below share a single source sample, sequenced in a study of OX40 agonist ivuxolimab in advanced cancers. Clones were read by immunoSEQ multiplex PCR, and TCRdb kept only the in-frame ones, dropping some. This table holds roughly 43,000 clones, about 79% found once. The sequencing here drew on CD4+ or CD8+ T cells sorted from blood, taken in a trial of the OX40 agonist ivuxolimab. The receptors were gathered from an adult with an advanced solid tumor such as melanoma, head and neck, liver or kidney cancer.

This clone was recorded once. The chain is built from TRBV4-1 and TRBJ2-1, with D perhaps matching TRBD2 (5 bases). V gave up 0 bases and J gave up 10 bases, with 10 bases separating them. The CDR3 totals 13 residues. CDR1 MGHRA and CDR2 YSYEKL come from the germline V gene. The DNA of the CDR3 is TGCGCCAGCAGCCAAGACCGGGGAAGGGAGCAGTTCTTC. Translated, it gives CASSQDRGREQFF.

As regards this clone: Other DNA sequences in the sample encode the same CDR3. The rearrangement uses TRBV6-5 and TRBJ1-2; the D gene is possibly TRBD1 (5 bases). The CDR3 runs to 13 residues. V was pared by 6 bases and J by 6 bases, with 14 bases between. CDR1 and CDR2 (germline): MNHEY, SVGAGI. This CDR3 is CASSLDSWDGYTF. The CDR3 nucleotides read TGTGCCAGCAGCCTAGACAGCTGGGATGGCTACACCTTC.

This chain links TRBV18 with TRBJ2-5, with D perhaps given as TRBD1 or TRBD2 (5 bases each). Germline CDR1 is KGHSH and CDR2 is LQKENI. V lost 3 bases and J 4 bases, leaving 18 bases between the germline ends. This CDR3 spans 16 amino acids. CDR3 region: CASSPGALKNAETQYF. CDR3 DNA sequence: TGTGCCAGCTCACCCGGGGCCCTCAAGAATGCAGAGACCCAGTACTTC. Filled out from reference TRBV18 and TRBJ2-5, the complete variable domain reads NAGVMQNPRHLVRRRGQEARLRCSPMKGHSHVYWYRQLPEEGLKFMVYLQKENIIDESGMPKERFSAEFPKEGPSILRIQQVVRGDSAAYFCASSPGALKNAETQYFGPGTRLLVL.

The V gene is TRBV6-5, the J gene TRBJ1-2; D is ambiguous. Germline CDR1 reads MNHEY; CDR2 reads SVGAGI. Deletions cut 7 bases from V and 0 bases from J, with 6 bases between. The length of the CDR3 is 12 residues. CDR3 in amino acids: CASTNPNYGYTF. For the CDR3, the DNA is TGTGCCAGCACCAATCCTAACTATGGCTACACCTTC.

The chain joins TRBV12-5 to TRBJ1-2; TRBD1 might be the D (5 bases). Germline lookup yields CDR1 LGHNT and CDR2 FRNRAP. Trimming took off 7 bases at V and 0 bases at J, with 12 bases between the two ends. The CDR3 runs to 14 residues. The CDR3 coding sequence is TGTGCTAGTGCCCTCGGACACCCTAACTATGGCTACACCTTC. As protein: CASALGHPNYGYTF. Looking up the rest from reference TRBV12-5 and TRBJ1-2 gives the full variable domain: DARVTQTPRHKVTEMGQEVTMRCQPILGHNTVFWYRQTMMQGLELLAYFRNRAPLDDSGMPKDRFSAEMPDATLATLKIQPSEPRDSAVYFCASALGHPNYGYTFGSGTRLTVV.

CDR3 protein: CASTSQGAEWNTIYF. CDR3 bases: TGTGCCAGTACCTCACAGGGGGCAGAATGGAACACCATATATTTT. The chain joins TRBV19 to TRBJ1-3, with 9 bases that match TRBD1. The V gene's germline CDR1 is LNHDA and CDR2 SQIVND (reference sequence). CDR3 length: 15 amino acids. The J segment lost 7 bases and the V segment lost 7 bases, leaving 11 bases of the junction unmatched.

CDR3 DNA: TGTGCCAGCAGCAACTACAGGGGTGAGCAGCCCCAGCATTTT. Translation: CASSNYRGEQPQHF. The rearrangement joins TRBV6-6 to TRBJ1-5, with 7 bases identical to TRBD1. The CDR3 runs to 14 residues. V gave up 6 bases and J gave up 7 bases; unmatched junction bases: 9. Germline CDR1 MNHNY, CDR2 SVGAGI (reference sequence).

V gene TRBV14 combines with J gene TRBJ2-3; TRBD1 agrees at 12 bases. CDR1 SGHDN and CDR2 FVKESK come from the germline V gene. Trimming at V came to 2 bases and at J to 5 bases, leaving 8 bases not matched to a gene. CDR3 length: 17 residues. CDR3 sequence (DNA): TGTGCCAGCAGCCAATTTGTCGGGACAGGGGGCAGAGATACGCAGTATTTT. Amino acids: CASSQFVGTGGRDTQYF.

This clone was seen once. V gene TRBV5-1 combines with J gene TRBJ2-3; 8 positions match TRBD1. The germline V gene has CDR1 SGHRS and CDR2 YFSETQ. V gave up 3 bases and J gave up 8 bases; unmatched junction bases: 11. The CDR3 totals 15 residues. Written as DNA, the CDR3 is TGCGCCAGCAGCTGGACAGGGCGAACAGAGGGTACGCAGTATTTT. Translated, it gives CASSWTGRTEGTQYF.

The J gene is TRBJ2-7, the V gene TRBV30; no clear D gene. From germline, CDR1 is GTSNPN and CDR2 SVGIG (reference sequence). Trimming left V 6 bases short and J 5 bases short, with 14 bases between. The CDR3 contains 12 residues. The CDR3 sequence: CACKTFLHEQYF. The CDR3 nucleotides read TGTGCCTGTAAGACATTTCTCCACGAGCAGTACTTC.

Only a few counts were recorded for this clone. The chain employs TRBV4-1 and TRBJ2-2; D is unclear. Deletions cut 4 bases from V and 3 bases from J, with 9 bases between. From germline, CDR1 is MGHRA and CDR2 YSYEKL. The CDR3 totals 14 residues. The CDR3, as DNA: TGCGCCAGCAGCCCTATCATGGACACCGGGGAGCTGTTTTTT. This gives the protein CASSPIMDTGELFF.

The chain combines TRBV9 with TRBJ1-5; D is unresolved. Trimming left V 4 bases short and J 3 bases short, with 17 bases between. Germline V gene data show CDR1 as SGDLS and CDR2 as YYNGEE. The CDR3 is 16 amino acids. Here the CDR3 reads CASSHTPGPDNQPQHF. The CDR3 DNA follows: TGTGCCAGCAGCCACACGCCGGGCCCTGACAATCAGCCCCAGCATTTT.

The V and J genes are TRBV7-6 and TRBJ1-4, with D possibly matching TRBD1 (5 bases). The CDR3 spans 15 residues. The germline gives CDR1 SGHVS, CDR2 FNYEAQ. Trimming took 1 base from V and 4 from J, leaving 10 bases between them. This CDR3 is CASSLDRGGNEKLFF. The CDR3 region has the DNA TGTGCCAGCAGCTTAGACCGGGGGGGTAATGAAAAACTGTTTTTT.

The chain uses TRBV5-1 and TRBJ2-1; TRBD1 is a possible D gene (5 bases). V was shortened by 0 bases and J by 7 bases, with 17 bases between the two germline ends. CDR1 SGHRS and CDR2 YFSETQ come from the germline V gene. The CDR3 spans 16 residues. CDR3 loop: CASSLGLAVGANEQFF. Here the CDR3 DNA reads TGCGCCAGCAGCTTGGGCCTTGCCGTTGGGGCGAATGAGCAGTTCTTC.

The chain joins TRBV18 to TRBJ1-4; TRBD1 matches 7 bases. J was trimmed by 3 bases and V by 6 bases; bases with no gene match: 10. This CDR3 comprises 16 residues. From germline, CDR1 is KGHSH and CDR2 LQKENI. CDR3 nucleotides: TGTGCCAGCTCGCGTTCCCCCGGGACAGCTAATGAAAAACTGTTTTTT. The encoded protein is CASSRSPGTANEKLFF.

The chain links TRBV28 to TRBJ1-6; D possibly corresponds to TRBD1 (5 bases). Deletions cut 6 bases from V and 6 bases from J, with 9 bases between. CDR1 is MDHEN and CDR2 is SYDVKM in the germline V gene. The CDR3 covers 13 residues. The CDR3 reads CASRGGFNSPLHF. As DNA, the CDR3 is TGTGCCAGCAGGGGGGGATTTAATTCACCCCTCCACTTT.

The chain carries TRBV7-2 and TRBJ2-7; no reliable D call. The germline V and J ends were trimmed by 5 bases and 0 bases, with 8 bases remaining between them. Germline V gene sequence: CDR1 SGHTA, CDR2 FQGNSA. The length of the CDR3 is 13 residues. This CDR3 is CASSPRPSYEQYF. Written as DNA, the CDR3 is TGTGCCAGCAGCCCCCGGCCCTCCTACGAGCAGTACTTC.

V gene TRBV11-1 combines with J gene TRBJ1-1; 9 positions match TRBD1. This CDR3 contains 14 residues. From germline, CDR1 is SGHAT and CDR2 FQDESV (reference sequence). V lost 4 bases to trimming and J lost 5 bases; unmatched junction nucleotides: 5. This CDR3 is CASSSYRGRTEAFF. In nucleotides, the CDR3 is TGTGCCAGCAGCTCATACAGGGGGCGAACTGAAGCTTTCTTT.

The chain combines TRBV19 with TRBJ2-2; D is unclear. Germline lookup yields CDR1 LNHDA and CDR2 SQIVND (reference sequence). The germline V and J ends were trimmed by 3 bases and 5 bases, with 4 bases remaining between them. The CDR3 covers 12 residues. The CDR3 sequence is CASSIGTGELFF. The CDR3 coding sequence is TGTGCCAGTAGTATTGGAACCGGGGAGCTGTTTTTT.

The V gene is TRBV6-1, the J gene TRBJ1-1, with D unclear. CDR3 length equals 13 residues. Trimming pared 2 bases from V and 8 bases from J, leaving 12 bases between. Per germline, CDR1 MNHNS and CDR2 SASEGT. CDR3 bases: TGTGCCAGCAGTGAATTTGACGGTTTAGAAGCTTTCTTT. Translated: CASSEFDGLEAFF.